Included here is one TCR beta chain sequence, with context. The germline gene is not matched at one end of the junction; a read error may be the cause. The sample comes from a study of T cells in Graves' hyperthyroidism and ophthalmopathy. Study-wide context: The initial diagnosis was the point when peripheral blood was collected, ahead of any treatment.

The investigators amplified TCR beta CDR3 regions from RNA transcripts. The primer set for the first-round RT-PCR of the TCR CDR3 was HTBI. Each CDR3 protein is one row after TCRdb ran MiXCR on the multiplex PCR reads. The sample lists around 350,000 distinct CDR3 sequences; about 18% were seen once. Each diagnosis drew on symptoms, thyroxine, TRAb, thyroid ultrasound and orbital computed tomography findings. The germline V gene encodes CDR1 SGHTA and CDR2 FQGNSA. The CDR3 is made up of 14 amino acids. This chain connects TRBV7-2 to TRBJ1-5; TRBD1 might be the D (5 bases). Sequencing was carried out using blood. The origin of this receptor is a woman between 18 and 29 years old with Graves' hyperthyroidism. The CDR3 DNA sequence: TGTGCCAGCAGCTGGGGACTGAGCAATCAGCCGCAGCATTTT. It is translated as CASSWGLSNQPQHF.